Presented here are 17 T cell receptor beta chains from one specimen sequenced in a study of vaccination and CD4 T cells after COVID-19. The antigens for these receptors are not known. An Oncomine TCR Beta short-read assay was used to sequence the DNA from cultured CD4+ T cells. A single record per CDR3 protein comes from TCRdb applying MiXCR to the PCR reads. The profile covers around 14,000 distinct CDR3 sequences, with roughly 50% appearing a single time and about 9.1% taken by the ten largest. Specified treatment: approximately 9-day PBMC culture with coronavirus spike peptide pools or control peptides (ViraFEST assay). The sequenced sample consisted of CD4+ T cells from blood, cultured in vitro. The source of these receptors is a human donor who had recovered from COVID-19.

The chain uses TRBV28 and TRBJ1-3; TRBD1 agrees at 7 bases. This CDR3 contains 15 residues. V trimming: 6 bases; J trimming: 4 bases; junction bases outside the gene matches: 9. Germline assignment: CDR1 MDHEN and CDR2 SYDVKM. The CDR3 spells CASSGPGRGGNTIYF. The CDR3 nucleotides are TGTGCCAGCAGCGGCCCGGGCAGGGGGGGAAACACCATATATTTT.

The chain carries TRBV3-1 and TRBJ1-6; possible D gene TRBD1, 6 bases. Deletions cut 1 base from V and 10 bases from J, with 23 bases between. CDR1 is LGHDT, CDR2 YNNKEL, per germline (reference sequence). This CDR3 contains 18 residues. The CDR3 is CASSQGPITGTVGSPLHF. In DNA form, the CDR3 reads TGTGCCAGCAGCCAAGGGCCCATAACAGGGACCGTTGGGTCACCCCTCCACTTT.

This clonotype was seen just once. This sequence joins TRBV28 and TRBJ1-1; 8 bases align to TRBD1. The CDR3 is 14 residues long. The V and J ends lost 2 bases and 13 bases, in that order; junction bases with no gene match: 12. CDR1 and CDR2 (germline): MDHEN, SYDVKM. As DNA, the CDR3 is TGTGCCAGCAGTTTAAGGTCTACAGGGGGTCGAGGTTTCTTT. Protein: CASSLRSTGGRGFF.

This clonotype was counted only a few times. This sequence joins TRBV5-8 and TRBJ1-5; TRBD1 matches at 9 bases. Trimming removed 3 bases from V and 2 bases from J; junction bases left unmatched: 9. Germline V gives CDR1 SGHTS, CDR2 YDEGEE. The length of the CDR3 is 17 residues. The CDR3 sequence: CASSSGQGRVGNQPQHF. The DNA for the CDR3 is TGTGCCAGCAGCTCGGGACAGGGTAGGGTCGGCAATCAGCCCCAGCATTTT.

The V and J genes are TRBV2 and TRBJ1-2; D perhaps matches TRBD1 (6 bases). The V and J ends lost 0 bases and 2 bases respectively, with 13 bases between them. CDR1 SNHLY and CDR2 FYNNEI come from the germline V gene. This CDR3 is built from 16 residues. CDR3 DNA: TGTGCCAGCAGTGAAGCGCGGTATACAGGGAACTATGGCTACACCTTC. Encoded protein: CASSEARYTGNYGYTF.

The chain couples TRBV2 to TRBJ2-7, with 11 bases matching TRBD2. V was pared by 6 bases and J by 4 bases, with 8 bases of the junction left unmatched. This CDR3 region has 15 residues. Germline V gene sequence: CDR1 SNHLY, CDR2 FYNNEI. The CDR3 DNA follows: TGTGCCAGCAGCGCCCTAGCGGGAGGTGGATACGAGCAGTACTTC. As protein: CASSALAGGGYEQYF.

This clonotype was counted a few times. This chain's CDR3 is CAWSLLPGQGAGSPLHF. The CDR3 DNA reads as TGTGCCTGGAGTCTCCTACCGGGACAGGGGGCTGGTTCACCCCTCCACTTT. J is TRBJ1-6 and V is TRBV30, with 12 positions matching TRBD1. V lost 2 bases to trimming and J lost 9 bases; unmatched junction nucleotides: 11. The CDR3 has 17 amino acids. The germline gives CDR1 GTSNPN, CDR2 SVGIG (reference sequence).

The chain employs TRBV19 and TRBJ1-1; D not resolved. V lost 3 bases and J 8 bases, leaving 22 bases between the germline ends. The CDR3 spans 16 residues. CDR1 and CDR2 from the germline V gene are LNHDA and SQIVND (reference sequence). Here the CDR3 reads CASSMALGVLPEEAFF. CDR3 DNA sequence: TGTGCCAGTAGTATGGCCTTGGGTGTCCTTCCCGAAGAAGCTTTCTTT.

The CDR3 nucleotides are TGTGCCATCGGGACAGACACTAGCACAGATACGCAGTATTTT. It codes for CAIGTDTSTDTQYF. The rearrangement joins TRBV10-3 to TRBJ2-3; 7 bases are a match to TRBD1. CDR1 ENHRY and CDR2 SYGVKD come from the germline V gene. J lost 0 bases, V lost 8 bases, and 5 bases had no gene match. The CDR3 is made up of 14 amino acids.

V gene TRBV5-6 combines with J gene TRBJ2-3, with D hard to call. The CDR3 consists of 13 residues. Trimming took off 1 base at V and 1 base at J, with 4 bases between the two ends. Looked up from germline, CDR1 is SGHDT and CDR2 is YYEEEE. The DNA of the CDR3 is TGTGCCAGCAGCTTGAGAGGCACAGATACGCAGTATTTT. Its protein is CASSLRGTDTQYF.

V gene TRBV24-1 combines with J gene TRBJ2-2; 8 nucleotides agree with TRBD1. Trimming at V came to 2 bases and at J to 6 bases, leaving 4 bases not matched to a gene. Per the germline V gene, CDR1 is KGHDR and CDR2 is SFDVKD. This CDR3 is 15 amino acids long. CDR3 amino acids: CATSDSRQGSGELFF. CDR3 bases: TGTGCCACCAGTGATTCTCGACAGGGGTCCGGGGAGCTGTTTTTT.

This clonotype was counted only a few times. The genes are TRBV6-5 and TRBJ1-1; 7 bases map to TRBD1. Germline CDR1 and CDR2: MNHEY and SVGAGI. CDR3 length: 11 residues. J was trimmed by 11 bases and V by 4 bases; bases with no gene match: 4. For the CDR3, the DNA is TGTGCCAGCAGTTTACAGGGGAGGGCTTTCTTT. Translated: CASSLQGRAFF.

This rearrangement joins TRBV7-2 to TRBJ2-5; 10 nucleotides align to TRBD1. Germline V gene data show CDR1 as SGHTA and CDR2 as FQGNSA. Trimming took 1 base from V and 5 from J; bases not matched to a gene: 10. This CDR3 comprises 17 residues. As DNA, the CDR3 is TGTGCCAGCAGCTTAGGATACGGGACAGGGGTCGGGGAGACCCAGTACTTC. Translation gives CASSLGYGTGVGETQYF.

The chain carries TRBV5-1 and TRBJ2-3; TRBD2 is a possible D gene (7 bases). CDR3 size: 14 residues. The germline CDR1 and CDR2 sequences are SGHRS and YFSETQ. The CDR3 sequence: CASSGAGVGDTQYF. DNA of the CDR3: TGCGCTTCCTCGGGGGCGGGAGTGGGAGATACGCAGTATTTT.

The chain has TRBV27 and TRBJ2-3; D uncertain. Germline assignment: CDR1 MNHEY and CDR2 SMNVEV (reference sequence). V was clipped by 2 bases and J by 2 bases, with 17 bases between them. CDR3 size: 17 residues. For the CDR3, the DNA is TGTGCCAGCAGTTTAAAGTCGTCACAGTTGTACACAGATACGCAGTATTTT. Translation: CASSLKSSQLYTDTQYF.

V is TRBV27 and J is TRBJ1-2; 9 nucleotides match TRBD1. The CDR3 runs to 15 residues. V lost 6 bases and J lost 2; bases outside the gene matches: 7. Per germline, CDR1 MNHEY and CDR2 SMNVEV (reference sequence). CDR3 region: CASRHTGQGNYGYTF. In DNA, the CDR3 is TGTGCCAGCAGGCATACGGGACAGGGAAACTATGGCTACACCTTC.

The CDR3 nucleotides read TGTGCCAGCAGCTTAGCGGCTAGACTAGCGGTCTCCTACAATGAGCAGTTCTTC. It codes for CASSLAARLAVSYNEQFF. The rearrangement uses TRBV7-2 and TRBJ2-1, with 9 bases lining up with TRBD2. Germline-derived CDR1 and CDR2 are SGHTA and FQGNSA. V trimming: 0 bases; J trimming: 0 bases; junction bases outside the gene matches: 6. CDR3 size: 18 residues.